One sample yielded the 16 T cell receptor beta chains listed below, sequenced in a study of T cell responses to AZD1222 COVID-19 vaccine. Assay: immunoSEQ multiplex PCR; the TCRdb copy retains only in-frame clones and omits some. The repertoire holds some 150,000 clones, with roughly 91% as singletons. Material: peripheral blood, obtained on day 0 of AZD1222 vaccination. The origin of the receptors is an adult in good health.

The J gene is TRBJ1-2, the V gene TRBV4-2; D unclear. CDR1 and CDR2 from the germline V gene are LGHNA and YNFKEQ. This CDR3 comprises 11 residues. V was shortened by 0 bases and J by 14 bases, with 10 bases between the two germline ends. The CDR3 DNA sequence: TGTGCCAGCAGCCAAGATCAAGGCCCGACCTTC. Translation: CASSQDQGPTF.

The genes are TRBV15 and TRBJ2-7; D is perhaps TRBD2 (5 bases). The length of the CDR3 is 19 residues. V shed 0 bases and J shed 10 bases, with 31 bases lying between them. CDR1 is LNHNV and CDR2 is YYDKDF in the germline V gene (reference sequence). CDR3 residues: CATSRDLVAEESPTIRQYF. The CDR3 DNA follows: TGTGCCACCAGCAGAGATTTAGTGGCGGAGGAATCTCCTACGATACGACAGTACTTC.

The V and J genes are TRBV5-5 and TRBJ2-1, with D perhaps matching TRBD1 (5 bases). Germline assignment: CDR1 SGHKS and CDR2 YYEKEE (reference sequence). Deletions cut 0 bases from V and 9 bases from J, with 10 bases between. The CDR3 is made up of 13 amino acids. The CDR3 reads CASSLETGPEQFF. CDR3 nucleotides: TGTGCCAGCAGCTTGGAAACAGGTCCTGAGCAGTTCTTC.

The chain employs TRBV4-1 and TRBJ2-7; possible D gene TRBD1, 6 bases. Germline-derived CDR1 and CDR2 are MGHRA and YSYEKL. Trimming stripped 6 bases from V and 5 bases from J, with 14 bases between. The CDR3 is 13 residues long. The CDR3 nucleotides are TGCGCCAGCAGTCTACCGTCAGGGGACGAGCAGTACTTC. Encoded protein: CASSLPSGDEQYF.

The V and J genes are TRBV6-5 and TRBJ2-7; 8 nucleotides align to TRBD2. Germline lookup yields CDR1 MNHEY and CDR2 SVGAGI. Trimming cost V 3 bases and J 3 bases; bases outside gene matches: 4. CDR3 length: 14 amino acids. The CDR3 DNA sequence: TGTGCCAGCAGTTATATAGCGGGGTTCTACGAGCAGTACTTC. Translated: CASSYIAGFYEQYF.

The CDR3 bases are TGTGCCAGCAGCCAAGGAACGGGAGGGAGGCTCTCTGGGGCCAACGTCCTGACTTTC. The encoded protein is CASSQGTGGRLSGANVLTF. This chain links TRBV3-1 (or the pseudogene TRBV3-2) with TRBJ2-6; 8 bases fit TRBD2. The CDR3 covers 19 residues. Unmatched junction bases numbered 8, after V lost 1 base and J lost 0 bases. Germline-derived CDR1 and CDR2 are LGHDT and YNNKEL (reference sequence).

This chain uses TRBV12-3 or TRBV12-4 with TRBJ1-6; D remains ambiguous. There are 12 residues in the CDR3. V shed 2 bases and J shed 9 bases, with 5 bases lying between them. The CDR3 loop is CASSLTGSPLHF. CDR3 nucleotides: TGTGCCAGCAGTTTAACTGGTTCACCCCTCCACTTT.

This chain joins TRBV9 and TRBJ1-5, with TRBD1 matching 7 bases. The CDR3 extends over 15 amino acids. Trimming cost V 0 bases and J 3 bases; bases outside gene matches: 3. CDR1 is SGDLS, CDR2 YYNGEE, per germline. CDR3 region: CASSVGTGDNQPQHF. The CDR3 DNA sequence: TGTGCCAGCAGCGTAGGTACAGGGGACAATCAGCCCCAGCATTTT.

The chain is built from TRBV12-3 or TRBV12-4 and TRBJ2-7, with D uncertain. CDR3 size: 11 residues. The V end lost 5 bases, the J end lost 3 bases, and 5 bases lay between the germline ends. The CDR3 region is CASSDSYEQYF. CDR3 DNA: TGTGCCAGCAGTGATAGCTACGAGCAGTACTTC.

J is TRBJ1-6 and V is TRBV12-5; 12 bases align to TRBD1. The V and J ends lost 7 bases and 8 bases, in that order; junction bases with no gene match: 9. Germline values: CDR1 LGHNT, CDR2 FRNRAP. This CDR3 is built from 16 residues. CDR3 loop: CASVSGTGGPDSPLHF. The CDR3 DNA reads TGTGCTAGTGTTTCCGGGACAGGGGGCCCCGATTCACCCCTCCACTTT.

The chain joins TRBV19 to TRBJ2-2, with D tentatively TRBD1 or TRBD2 (6 bases each). Germline lookup yields CDR1 LNHDA and CDR2 SQIVND (reference sequence). V was cut by 7 bases and J by 6 bases, with 15 bases left in between. This CDR3 has 14 amino acids. The CDR3: CASKGGISPGELFF. The CDR3 DNA follows: TGTGCCAGTAAGGGGGGCATTAGCCCCGGGGAGCTGTTTTTT.

V is TRBV29-1 and J is TRBJ2-2; D could derive from TRBD1 or TRBD2 (5 bases each). CDR3 size: 11 residues. Germline V lookup: CDR1 SQVTM, CDR2 ANQGSEA. V was shortened by 4 bases and J by 5 bases, with 5 bases between the two germline ends. The CDR3 nucleotides read TGCAGCGTTGGGGGGACCGGGGAGCTGTTTTTT. It yields the protein CSVGGTGELFF.

The J gene is TRBJ1-2, the V gene TRBV6-5, with 8 positions matching TRBD1. The length of the CDR3 is 15 residues. CDR1 is MNHEY, CDR2 SVGAGI, per germline. The trim removed 6 bases at V and 2 bases at J, leaving 8 bases unmatched. The CDR3 protein is CASSWDRSLNYGYTF. The CDR3 DNA is TGTGCCAGCAGCTGGGACAGGTCCTTAAACTATGGCTACACCTTC.

The V call is TRBV3-1 (or the pseudogene TRBV3-2), the J call TRBJ1-2; D is unclear. This CDR3 is 15 amino acids long. The ends were cut back, 4 bases at V and 0 bases at J, with 12 bases in the middle. CDR1 is LGHDT, CDR2 YNNKEL, per germline (reference sequence). Here the CDR3 reads CASSPPRESNYGYTF. CDR3 sequence (DNA): TGTGCCAGCAGCCCCCCCCGGGAGTCTAACTATGGCTACACCTTC.

The chain recombines TRBV10-3 with TRBJ2-3, with D uncertain. Germline V gene data show CDR1 as ENHRY and CDR2 as SYGVKD. This CDR3 comprises 12 residues. V gave up 6 bases and J gave up 9 bases, with 13 bases separating them. CDR3 residues: CAIRGSTGTQYF. CDR3 coding DNA: TGTGCCATCAGGGGGTCTACTGGGACGCAGTATTTT.

The CDR3 sequence is CASSQTGTDTQYF. Here the CDR3 DNA reads TGTGCCAGCAGCCAAACCGGCACAGATACGCAGTATTTT. The chain is built from TRBV4-2 and TRBJ2-3; D is unresolved. Germline CDR1 is LGHNA and CDR2 is YNFKEQ. Trimming removed 2 bases from V and 1 base from J, with 4 bases in between. The CDR3 spans 13 residues.